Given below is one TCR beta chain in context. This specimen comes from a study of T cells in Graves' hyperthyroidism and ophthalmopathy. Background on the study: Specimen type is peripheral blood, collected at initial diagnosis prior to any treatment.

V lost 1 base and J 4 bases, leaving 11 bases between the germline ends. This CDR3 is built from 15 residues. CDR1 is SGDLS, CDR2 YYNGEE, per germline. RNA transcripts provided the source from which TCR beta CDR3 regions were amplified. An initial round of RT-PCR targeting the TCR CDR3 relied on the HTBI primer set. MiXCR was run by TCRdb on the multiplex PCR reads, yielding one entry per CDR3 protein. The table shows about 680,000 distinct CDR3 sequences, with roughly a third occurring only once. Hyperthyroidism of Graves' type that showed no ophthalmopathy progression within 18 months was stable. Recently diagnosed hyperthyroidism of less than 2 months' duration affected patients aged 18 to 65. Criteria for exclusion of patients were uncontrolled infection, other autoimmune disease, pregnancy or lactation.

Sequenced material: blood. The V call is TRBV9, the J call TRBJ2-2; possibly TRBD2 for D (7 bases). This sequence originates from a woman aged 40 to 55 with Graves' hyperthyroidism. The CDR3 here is CASSVRGAGTGELFF. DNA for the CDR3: TGTGCCAGCAGCGTACGGGGGGCGGGCACCGGGGAGCTGTTTTTT.